This T cell receptor (beta chain) is drawn from a study of T cells in localized non-small cell lung cancer. Study-level results: Researchers found a median roughly 56 of the top 100 tumor clones in adjacent lung. Among blood samples, higher T cell density accompanied longer overall survival.

Remarks on this clone: Antigen specificity is unknown.

Here immunoSEQ multiplex PCR was the method, and the copy in TCRdb shows in-frame clones only, minus some. The repertoire holds some 39,000 clones, with roughly 83% as singletons. The J segment lost 1 base and the V segment lost 4 bases, leaving 4 bases of the junction unmatched. CDR1 is SGDLS, CDR2 YYNGEE, per germline. The CDR3 spans 17 residues. This clonotype was obtained from a woman aged 35 to 70 with stage II squamous cell lung carcinoma. The J gene is TRBJ2-2, the V gene TRBV9, with TRBD2 identical over 13 bases. The specimen was PBMCs, collected before any cancer treatment. CDR3 residues: CASSLGLAGVNTGELFF. In DNA form, the CDR3 reads TGTGCCAGCAGCCTCGGACTAGCGGGAGTGAACACCGGGGAGCTGTTTTTT.